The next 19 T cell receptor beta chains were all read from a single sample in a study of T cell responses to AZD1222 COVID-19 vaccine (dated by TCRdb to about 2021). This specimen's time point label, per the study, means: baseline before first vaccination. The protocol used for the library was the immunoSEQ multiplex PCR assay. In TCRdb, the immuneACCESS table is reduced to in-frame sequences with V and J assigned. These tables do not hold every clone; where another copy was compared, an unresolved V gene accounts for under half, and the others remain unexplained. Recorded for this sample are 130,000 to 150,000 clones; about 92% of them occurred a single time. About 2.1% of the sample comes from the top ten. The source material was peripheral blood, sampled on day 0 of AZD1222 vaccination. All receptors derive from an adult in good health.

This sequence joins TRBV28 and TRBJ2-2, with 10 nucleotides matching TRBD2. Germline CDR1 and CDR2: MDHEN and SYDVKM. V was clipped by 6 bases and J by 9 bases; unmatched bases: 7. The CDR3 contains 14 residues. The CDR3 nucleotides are TGTGCCAGCAGATCCTCTAGCGGGAGCAGGGAGCTGTTTTTT. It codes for CASRSSSGSRELFF.

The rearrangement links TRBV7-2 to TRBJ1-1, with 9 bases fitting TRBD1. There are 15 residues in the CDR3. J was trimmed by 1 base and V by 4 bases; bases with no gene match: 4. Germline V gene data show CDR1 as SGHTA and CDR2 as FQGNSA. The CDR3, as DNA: TGTGCCAGCAGCTGGTACAGGGGGCAGAACACTGAAGCTTTCTTT. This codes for CASSWYRGQNTEAFF.

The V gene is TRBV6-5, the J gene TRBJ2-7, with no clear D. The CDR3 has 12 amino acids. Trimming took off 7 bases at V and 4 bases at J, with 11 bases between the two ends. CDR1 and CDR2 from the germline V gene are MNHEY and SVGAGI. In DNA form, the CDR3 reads TGTGCCAGCACGATCAGACTTTACGAGCAGTACTTC. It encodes CASTIRLYEQYF.

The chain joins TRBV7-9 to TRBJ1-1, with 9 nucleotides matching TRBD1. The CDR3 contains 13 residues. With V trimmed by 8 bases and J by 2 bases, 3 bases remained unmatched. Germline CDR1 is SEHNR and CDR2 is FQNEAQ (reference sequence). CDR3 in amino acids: CASRDRDNTEAFF. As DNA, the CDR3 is TGTGCCAGCCGGGACAGGGATAACACTGAAGCTTTCTTT.

The CDR3 bases are TGTGCCAGCAGCTTAGGACTCAGACTAGCGGGAGTTTCGGAGACCCAGTACTTC. Translated, it gives CASSLGLRLAGVSETQYF. The chain carries TRBV7-9 and TRBJ2-5, with TRBD2 matching over 12 bases. Germline V gene data show CDR1 as SEHNR and CDR2 as FQNEAQ (reference sequence). The junction had 11 bases not matched to a gene; V was cut back by 1 base and J by 5 bases. The CDR3 sequence is 18 residues long.

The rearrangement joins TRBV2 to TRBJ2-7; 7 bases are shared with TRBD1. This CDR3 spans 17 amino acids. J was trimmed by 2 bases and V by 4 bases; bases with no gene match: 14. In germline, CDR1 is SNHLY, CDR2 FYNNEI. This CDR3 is CASSGDSEKGVTYEQYF. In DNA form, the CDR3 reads TGTGCCAGCAGTGGGGACAGTGAGAAGGGCGTAACCTACGAGCAGTACTTC. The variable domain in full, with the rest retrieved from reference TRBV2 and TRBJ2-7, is EPEVTQTPSHQVTQMGQEVILRCVPISNHLYFYWYRQILGQKVEFLVSFYNNEISEKSEIFDDQFSVERPDGSNFTLKIRSTKLEDSAMYFCASSGDSEKGVTYEQYFGPGTRLTVT.

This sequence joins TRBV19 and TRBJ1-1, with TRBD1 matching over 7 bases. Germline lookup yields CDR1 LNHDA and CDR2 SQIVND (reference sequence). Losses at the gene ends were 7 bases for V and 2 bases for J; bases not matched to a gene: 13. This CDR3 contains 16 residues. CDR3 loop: CASKTQGPRPNTEAFF. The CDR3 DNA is TGTGCCAGTAAAACACAGGGGCCGAGACCAAACACTGAAGCTTTCTTT.

The CDR3 loop reads CASSLGLGTYEQYF. CDR3 sequence (DNA): TGTGCCAGCAGCTTAGGACTAGGAACCTACGAGCAGTACTTC. The J gene is TRBJ2-7, the V gene TRBV13; the D gene is possibly TRBD2 (5 bases). Trimming removed 0 bases at V and 2 bases at J, with 8 bases between. The length of the CDR3 is 14 residues. Germline CDR1 PRHDT, CDR2 FYEKMQ (reference sequence).

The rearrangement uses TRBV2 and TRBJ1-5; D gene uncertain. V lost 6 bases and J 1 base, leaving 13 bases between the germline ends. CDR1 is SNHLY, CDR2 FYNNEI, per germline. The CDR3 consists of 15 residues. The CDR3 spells CASRGLRRSNQPQHF. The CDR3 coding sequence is TGTGCCAGCAGGGGCCTGAGGAGGAGCAATCAGCCCCAGCATTTT.

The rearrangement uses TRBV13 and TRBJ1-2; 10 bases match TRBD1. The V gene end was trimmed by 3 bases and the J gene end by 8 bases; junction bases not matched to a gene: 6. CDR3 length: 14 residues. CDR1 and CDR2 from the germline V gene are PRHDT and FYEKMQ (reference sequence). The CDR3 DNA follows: TGTGCCAGCAGCTTCCCCGGGACAGGGGAGGGCTACACCTTC. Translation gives CASSFPGTGEGYTF.

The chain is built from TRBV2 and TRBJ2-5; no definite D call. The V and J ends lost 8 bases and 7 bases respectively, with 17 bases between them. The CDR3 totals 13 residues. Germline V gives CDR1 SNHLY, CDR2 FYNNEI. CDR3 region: CASGMSEIGTQYF. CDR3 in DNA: TGTGCCAGCGGTATGTCGGAAATAGGGACCCAGTACTTC.

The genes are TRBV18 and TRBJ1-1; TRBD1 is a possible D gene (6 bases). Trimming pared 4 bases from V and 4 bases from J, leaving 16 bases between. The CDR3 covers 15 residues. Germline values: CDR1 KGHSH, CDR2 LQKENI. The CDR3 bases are TGTGCCAGCTCACTTGGTGGGGGGGCTGGCACTGAAGCTTTCTTT. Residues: CASSLGGGAGTEAFF.

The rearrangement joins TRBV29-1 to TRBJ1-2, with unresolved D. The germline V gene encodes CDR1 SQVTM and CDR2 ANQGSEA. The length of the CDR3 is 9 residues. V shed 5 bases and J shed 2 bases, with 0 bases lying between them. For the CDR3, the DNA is TGCAGCGTTAACTATGGCTACACCTTC. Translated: CSVNYGYTF.

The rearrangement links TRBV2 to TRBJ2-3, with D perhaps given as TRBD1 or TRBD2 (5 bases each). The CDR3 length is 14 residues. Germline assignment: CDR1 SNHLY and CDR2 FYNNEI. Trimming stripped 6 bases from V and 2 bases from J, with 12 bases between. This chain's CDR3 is CASRLRGATDTQYF. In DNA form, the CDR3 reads TGTGCCAGCAGACTCAGAGGGGCCACAGATACGCAGTATTTT.

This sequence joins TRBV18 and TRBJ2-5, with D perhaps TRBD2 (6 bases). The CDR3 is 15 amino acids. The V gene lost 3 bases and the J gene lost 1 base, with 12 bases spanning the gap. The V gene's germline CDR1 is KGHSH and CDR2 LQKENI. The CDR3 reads CASSPARGSQETQYF. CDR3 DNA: TGTGCCAGCTCACCCGCCCGGGGGAGCCAAGAGACCCAGTACTTC.

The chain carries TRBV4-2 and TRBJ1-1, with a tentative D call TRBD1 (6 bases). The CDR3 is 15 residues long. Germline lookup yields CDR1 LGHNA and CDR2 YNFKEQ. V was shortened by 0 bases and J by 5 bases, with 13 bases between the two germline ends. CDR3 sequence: CASSQETGGGTEAFF. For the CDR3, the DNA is TGTGCCAGCAGCCAAGAGACAGGAGGGGGAACTGAAGCTTTCTTT.

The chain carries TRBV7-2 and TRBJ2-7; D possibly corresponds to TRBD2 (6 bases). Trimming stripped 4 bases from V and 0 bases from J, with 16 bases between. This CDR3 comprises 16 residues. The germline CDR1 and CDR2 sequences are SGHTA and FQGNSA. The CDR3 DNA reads TGTGCCAGCAGCTACGGGACTCTTTCTAGCTCCTACGAGCAGTACTTC. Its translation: CASSYGTLSSSYEQYF.

The CDR3 DNA sequence: TGTGCCAGCAGCGCCTCGGGCTATGGCTACACCTTC. This codes for CASSASGYGYTF. The chain has TRBV9 and TRBJ1-2, with D hard to call. Germline V gene data show CDR1 as SGDLS and CDR2 as YYNGEE. The CDR3 length is 12 residues. The V gene lost 3 bases and the J gene lost 4 bases, with 7 bases spanning the gap.

The CDR3 here is CSARSVAAFF. CDR3 coding DNA: TGCAGTGCTAGAAGCGTAGCAGCTTTCTTT. The V call is TRBV20-1, the J call TRBJ1-1, with unresolved D. Germline CDR1 and CDR2: DFQATT and SNEGSKA (reference sequence). This CDR3 has 10 residues. V lost 2 bases and J lost 10, with 8 bases in between.